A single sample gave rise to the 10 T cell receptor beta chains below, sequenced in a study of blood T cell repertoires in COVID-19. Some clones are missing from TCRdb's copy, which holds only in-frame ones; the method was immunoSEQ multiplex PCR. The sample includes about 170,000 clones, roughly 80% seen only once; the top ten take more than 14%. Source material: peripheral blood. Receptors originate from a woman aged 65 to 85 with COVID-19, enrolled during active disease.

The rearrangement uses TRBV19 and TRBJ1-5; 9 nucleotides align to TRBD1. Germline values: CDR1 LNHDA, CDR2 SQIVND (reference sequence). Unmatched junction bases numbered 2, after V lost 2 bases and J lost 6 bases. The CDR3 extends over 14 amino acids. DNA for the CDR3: TGTGCCAGTAGTATAACAGGGGGCGGTCAGCCCCAGCATTTT. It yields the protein CASSITGGGQPQHF.

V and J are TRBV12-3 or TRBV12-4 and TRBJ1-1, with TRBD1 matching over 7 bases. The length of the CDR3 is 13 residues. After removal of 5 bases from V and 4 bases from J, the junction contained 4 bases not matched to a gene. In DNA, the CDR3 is TGTGCCAGCAGTCTGGACAGGAGCACTGAAGCTTTCTTT. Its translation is CASSLDRSTEAFF.

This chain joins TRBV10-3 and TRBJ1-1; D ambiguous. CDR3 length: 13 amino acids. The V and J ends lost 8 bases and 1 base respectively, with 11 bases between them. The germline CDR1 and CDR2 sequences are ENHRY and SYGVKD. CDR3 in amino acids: CAISSNPNTEAFF. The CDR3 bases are TGTGCCATCTCCAGTAACCCGAACACTGAAGCTTTCTTT.

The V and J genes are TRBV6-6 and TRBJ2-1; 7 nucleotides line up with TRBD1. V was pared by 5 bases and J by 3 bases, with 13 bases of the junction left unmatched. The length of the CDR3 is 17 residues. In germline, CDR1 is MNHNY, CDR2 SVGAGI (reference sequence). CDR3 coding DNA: TGTGCCAGCAGTGGATCCAGGGACAGTGGGGGCTACAATGAGCAGTTCTTC. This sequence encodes CASSGSRDSGGYNEQFF.

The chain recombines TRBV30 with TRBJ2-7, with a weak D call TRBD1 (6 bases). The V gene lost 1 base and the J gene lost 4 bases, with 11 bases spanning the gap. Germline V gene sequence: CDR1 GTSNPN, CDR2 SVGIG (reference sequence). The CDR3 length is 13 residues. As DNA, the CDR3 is TGTGCCTGGAGTGGGGGACAAAAATACGAGCAGTACTTC. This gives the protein CAWSGGQKYEQYF.

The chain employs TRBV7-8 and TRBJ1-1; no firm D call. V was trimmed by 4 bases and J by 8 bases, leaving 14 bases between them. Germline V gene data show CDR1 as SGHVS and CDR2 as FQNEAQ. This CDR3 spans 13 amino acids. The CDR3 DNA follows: TGTGCCAGCAGCTCACGTAGGTCAGGCGAAGCTTTCTTT. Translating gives CASSSRRSGEAFF.

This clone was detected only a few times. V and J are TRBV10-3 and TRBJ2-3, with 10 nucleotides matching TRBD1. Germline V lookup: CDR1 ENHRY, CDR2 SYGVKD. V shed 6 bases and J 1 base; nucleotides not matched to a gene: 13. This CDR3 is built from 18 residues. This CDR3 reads CAIRSGTGAGRGTDTQYF. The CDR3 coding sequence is TGTGCCATCAGGTCCGGGACAGGGGCGGGCCGTGGCACAGATACGCAGTATTTT.

The CDR3 loop is CASSGHLNTEAFF. The CDR3 region has the DNA TGCGCCAGCAGTGGGCACCTTAACACTGAAGCTTTCTTT. The V and J genes are TRBV10-1 and TRBJ1-1; D gene unclear. CDR1 is WNHNN, CDR2 SYGVQD, per germline (reference sequence). Between the trimmed V and J ends, which lost 4 bases and 2 bases, there was a span of 8 bases. The CDR3 loop spans 13 amino acids.

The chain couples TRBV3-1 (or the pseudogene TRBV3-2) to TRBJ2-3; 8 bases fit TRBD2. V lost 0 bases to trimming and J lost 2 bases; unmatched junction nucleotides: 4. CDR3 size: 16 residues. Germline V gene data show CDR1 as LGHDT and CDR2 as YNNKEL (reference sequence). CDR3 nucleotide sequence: TGTGCCAGCAGCCAAGATTGGCGGGGGGACACAGATACGCAGTATTTT. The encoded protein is CASSQDWRGDTDTQYF.

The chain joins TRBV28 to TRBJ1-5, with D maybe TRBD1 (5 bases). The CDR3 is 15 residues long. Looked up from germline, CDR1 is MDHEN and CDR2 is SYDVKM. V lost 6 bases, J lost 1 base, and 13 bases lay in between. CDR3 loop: CASRRPGGSNQPQHF. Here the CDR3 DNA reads TGTGCCAGCAGACGACCGGGGGGGAGCAATCAGCCCCAGCATTTT.